These T cell receptor beta chains were read from a single sample in a study of cytotoxic CD8 clonotypes in ibrutinib-treated CLL. Data came from immunoSEQ multiplex PCR; TCRdb stores just in-frame clones and leaves some out. Seen here are nearly 25,000 clones, approximately 71% observed once, and the top ten hold less than 60%. This material consisted of PBMCs, taken after 12 months of ibrutinib treatment. The receptor set was obtained from a human donor with chronic lymphocytic leukemia. The CDR3 runs from the conserved cysteine through the conserved F or W. D genes are given only for firm matches. Size tells how often a clone was seen (once, few, many) or the class of an expanded clone, and some rows leave it out.

D	length	J	size	V	CDR3	DNA
TRBD1	15	TRBJ1-3	.	TRBV5-6	CASTLPGGEVGTIYF	TGTGCCAGCACCTTGCCAGGGGGAGAGGTCGGCACCATATATTTT
.	13	TRBJ1-1	.	TRBV7-2	CASSFGGIAEAFF	TGTGCCAGCAGCTTTGGGGGAATAGCTGAAGCTTTCTTT
.	15	TRBJ2-7	.	TRBV28	CASSLGRGARYEQYF	TGTGCCAGCAGTTTAGGGCGGGGAGCTAGATACGAGCAGTACTTC
.	15	TRBJ1-2	.	TRBV19	CASSRAGQANYGYTF	TGTGCCAGTAGTCGGGCGGGACAAGCTAACTATGGCTACACCTTC
.	15	TRBJ2-7	few	TRBV7-6	CASSAIRDKTYEQYF	TGTGCCAGCAGCGCCATCCGGGACAAGACCTACGAGCAGTACTTC
.	13	TRBJ2-3	few	TRBV7-3	CASSSIGTDTQYF	TGTGCCAGCAGCTCTATAGGCACAGATACGCAGTATTTT
TRBD2	14	TRBJ2-5	.	TRBV7-2	CASTSRGGRETQYF	TGTGCCAGCACCTCCCGGGGGGGGAGGGAGACCCAGTACTTC
.	18	TRBJ2-3	.	TRBV5-4	CASSPTRGGPLYTDTQYF	TGTGCCAGCAGCCCTACTCGCGGGGGCCCCCTTTACACAGATACGCAGTATTTT
.	11	TRBJ1-1	.	TRBV7-9	CASSETSEAFF	TGTGCCAGCAGCGAAACAAGTGAAGCTTTCTTT
TRBD1	13	TRBJ1-1	.	TRBV2	CASRMQGATEAFF	TGTGCCAGCAGAATGCAGGGGGCTACTGAAGCTTTCTTT
.	14	TRBJ1-2	.	TRBV6-1	CASSEDWKNYGYTF	TGTGCCAGCAGTGAAGACTGGAAAAACTATGGCTACACCTTC
TRBD1	15	TRBJ1-1	.	TRBV11-2	CASSLRGTGTTEAFF	TGTGCCAGCAGCTTACGAGGGACAGGGACTACTGAAGCTTTCTTT
.	14	TRBJ1-5	.	TRBV19	CASRRLDSNQPQHF	TGTGCCAGTAGGCGGCTAGATAGCAATCAGCCCCAGCATTTT
.	16	TRBJ1-6	.	TRBV19	CASSPSLNVYNSPLHF	TGTGCCAGTAGCCCCTCCTTGAATGTCTATAATTCACCCCTCCACTTT
.	15	TRBJ1-3	once	TRBV7-2	CASSTPGLSGNTIYF	TGTGCCAGCAGCACGCCGGGACTCTCTGGAAACACCATATATTTT
.	14	TRBJ2-4	.	TRBV27	CASSFGGGRNIQYF	TGTGCCAGCAGTTTCGGCGGGGGCAGAAACATTCAGTACTTC
TRBD2	13	TRBJ2-7	few	TRBV9	CASSVLAGGATYF	TGTGCCAGCAGCGTACTAGCGGGGGGAGCTACGTACTTC
.	15	TRBJ2-7	.	TRBV7-9	CASSLGGGGSYEQYF	TGTGCCAGCAGCCTCGGAGGGGGGGGATCCTACGAGCAGTACTTC
.	19	TRBJ2-6	.	TRBV4-1	CASSQSMRQLNSGANVLTF	TGCGCCAGCAGCCAATCCATGAGGCAGCTCAACTCTGGGGCCAACGTCCTGACTTTC
TRBD1	14	TRBJ2-7	.	TRBV19	CASTPTGGTGEQYF	TGTGCCAGTACCCCTACCGGCGGGACAGGAGAGCAGTACTTC
TRBD1	16	TRBJ1-4	once	TRBV28	CASSLGQGVGNEKLFF	TGTGCCAGCAGTTTAGGACAGGGAGTAGGTAATGAAAAACTGTTTTTT
.	13	TRBJ2-1	few	TRBV9	CASSIDGVGEQFF	TGTGCCAGCAGCATAGATGGGGTCGGTGAGCAGTTCTTC
.	14	TRBJ2-5	.	TRBV7-3	CASSFTGGRETQYF	TGTGCCAGCAGCTTTACGGGGGGCCGGGAGACCCAGTACTTC
TRBD1	14	TRBJ1-6	once	TRBV2	CASSRDSKNSPLHF	TGTGCCAGCAGTCGGGACAGCAAAAATTCACCCCTCCACTTT